The next 30 T cell receptor beta chains were all read from a single sample in a study of T cell responses to AZD1222 COVID-19 vaccine. Sequencing was performed with immunoSEQ multiplex PCR; in TCRdb, only in-frame clones are kept and a portion is missing. The sample has 150,000 or so clones, roughly 90% seen once. The source material was peripheral blood, sampled 28 days after the second AZD1222 dose. The receptors stem from an adult who received the AZD1222 COVID-19 vaccine.

The chain recombines TRBV28 with TRBJ1-2; D gene ambiguous. Germline CDR1 is MDHEN and CDR2 is SYDVKM. The V end was cut by 1 base, the J end by 2 bases, with 8 bases between. This CDR3 spans 14 amino acids. This chain's CDR3 is CASSLFSRNYGYTF. In nucleotides, the CDR3 is TGTGCCAGCAGTTTATTTTCTAGGAACTATGGCTACACCTTC.

The rearrangement links TRBV2 to TRBJ1-5, with D perhaps TRBD1 (6 bases). Germline CDR1 and CDR2: SNHLY and FYNNEI. V lost 5 bases to trimming and J lost 7 bases, with 15 bases between them. The CDR3 is 14 amino acids. CDR3 coding DNA: TGTGCCAGCAGTCACAGGGATAGGAGACAGCCCCAGCATTTT. This gives the protein CASSHRDRRQPQHF.

Here the CDR3 reads CASSFGRGQNIQYF. CDR3 nucleotides: TGTGCCAGCAGTTTCGGTAGGGGTCAAAACATTCAGTACTTC. The chain joins TRBV27 to TRBJ2-4; the D gene is possibly TRBD1 (5 bases). The CDR3 sequence is 14 residues long. Germline CDR1 and CDR2: MNHEY and SMNVEV (reference sequence). Trimming took 3 bases from V and 5 from J, leaving 11 bases between them.

The CDR3 nucleotides are TGTGCCAGCAGTTCATATGGCAGCTCTGGAAACACCATATATTTT. It codes for CASSSYGSSGNTIYF. The J gene is TRBJ1-3, the V gene TRBV2; D gene unclear. V was pared by 5 bases and J by 0 bases, with 11 bases between. This CDR3 spans 15 amino acids. Germline V gives CDR1 SNHLY, CDR2 FYNNEI.

This clone was detected only once. The rearrangement joins TRBV7-2 to TRBJ2-7; weak D call: TRBD1 (6 bases). Germline values: CDR1 SGHTA, CDR2 FQGNSA. The CDR3 sequence is 14 residues long. V was shortened by 1 base and J by 6 bases, with 13 bases between the two germline ends. The CDR3 sequence: CASSLELGQFEQYF. In DNA, the CDR3 is TGTGCCAGCAGCTTAGAACTGGGACAATTCGAGCAGTACTTC.

The V gene is TRBV28, the J gene TRBJ1-3; D gene uncertain. Germline V CDR1 and CDR2: MDHEN, SYDVKM. The CDR3 contains 16 residues. Trimming took 3 bases from V and 0 from J, leaving 12 bases between them. DNA of the CDR3: TGTGCCAGCAGTTTTGTCGGAAAACCCTCTGGAAACACCATATATTTT. Translated, it gives CASSFVGKPSGNTIYF.

The chain carries TRBV9 and TRBJ1-1; TRBD1 matches 9 bases. This CDR3 spans 15 amino acids. Germline CDR1 and CDR2: SGDLS and YYNGEE. The junction had 3 bases not matched to a gene; V was cut back by 2 bases and J by 1 base. CDR3 DNA sequence: TGTGCCAGCAGCGTCGAGGGACAGGGGAACACTGAAGCTTTCTTT. This sequence encodes CASSVEGQGNTEAFF.

The chain carries TRBV11-2 and TRBJ1-6; 7 positions match TRBD1. V trimming: 4 bases; J trimming: 0 bases; junction bases outside the gene matches: 9. Germline CDR1 and CDR2: SGHAT and FQNNGV. The CDR3 runs 18 residues. CDR3 loop: CASSSGQAGSSYNSPLHF. CDR3 nucleotides: TGTGCCAGCAGCTCCGGACAGGCGGGAAGCTCCTATAATTCACCCCTCCACTTT.

CDR3: CATSRRRGQVEKLFF. The CDR3 DNA sequence: TGTGCCACCAGCCGACGGCGGGGACAGGTGGAAAAACTGTTTTTT. The chain joins TRBV15 to TRBJ1-4; TRBD1 agrees at 8 bases. J gave up 8 bases and V 5 bases, and 10 bases lay outside the gene matches. CDR1 is LNHNV and CDR2 is YYDKDF in the germline V gene (reference sequence). This CDR3 is built from 15 residues. Drawing the rest from reference TRBV15 and TRBJ1-4, the complete variable domain is DAMVIQNPRYQVTQFGKPVTLSCSQTLNHNVMYWYQQKSSQAPKLLFHYYDKDFNNEADTPDNFQSRRPNTSFCFLDIRSPGLGDTAMYLCATSRRRGQVEKLFFGSGTQLSVL.

The V gene is TRBV27, the J gene TRBJ1-1; possible D gene TRBD1, 5 bases. The CDR3 extends over 15 amino acids. The V gene's germline CDR1 is MNHEY and CDR2 SMNVEV (reference sequence). Trimming stripped 2 bases from V and 5 bases from J, with 15 bases between. CDR3 sequence: CASSLLQGPGTEAFF. For the CDR3, the DNA is TGTGCCAGCAGTTTACTTCAGGGACCGGGGACTGAAGCTTTCTTT.

The chain joins TRBV9 to TRBJ1-1, with D perhaps TRBD1 (5 bases). Germline-derived CDR1 and CDR2 are SGDLS and YYNGEE. V lost 2 bases and J 0 bases, leaving 20 bases between the germline ends. This CDR3 has 18 residues. This CDR3 is CASSVEGTGERMNTEAFF. In nucleotides, the CDR3 is TGTGCCAGCAGCGTTGAAGGGACCGGAGAGCGCATGAACACTGAAGCTTTCTTT. Supplemented by reference TRBV9 and TRBJ1-1, the full variable domain reads DSGVTQTPKHLITATGQRVTLRCSPRSGDLSVYWYQQSLDQGLQFLIQYYNGEERAKGNILERFSAQQFPDLHSELNLSSLELGDSALYFCASSVEGTGERMNTEAFFGQGTRLTVV.

This chain joins TRBV29-1 and TRBJ1-3; unclear D gene. The CDR3 runs to 13 residues. Germline CDR1 and CDR2: SQVTM and ANQGSEA. The germline V and J ends were trimmed by 6 bases and 3 bases, with 12 bases remaining between them. CDR3 DNA: TGCAGCGTCGAGCGACAAGTTGGAAACACCATATATTTT. It codes for CSVERQVGNTIYF.

The chain joins TRBV12-3 or TRBV12-4 to TRBJ1-5; 7 bases align to TRBD1. V lost 5 bases to trimming and J lost 7 bases; unmatched junction nucleotides: 5. CDR3 length: 13 residues. CDR3 sequence: CASSPGGGQPQHF. CDR3 nucleotides: TGTGCCAGCAGTCCAGGGGGGGGACAGCCCCAGCATTTT.

The chain employs TRBV19 and TRBJ1-1; 8 nucleotides align to TRBD1. The CDR3 has 15 amino acids. J gave up 1 base and V 4 bases, and 5 bases lay outside the gene matches. From germline, CDR1 is LNHDA and CDR2 SQIVND (reference sequence). The CDR3 is CASSTPGTGNTEAFF. Here the CDR3 DNA reads TGTGCCAGTAGTACCCCCGGGACAGGGAACACTGAAGCTTTCTTT.

The genes are TRBV5-1 and TRBJ2-1; D could derive from TRBD1 or TRBD2 (5 bases each). Germline CDR1 and CDR2: SGHRS and YFSETQ. CDR3 length: 12 amino acids. Trimming took off 7 bases at V and 2 bases at J, with 7 bases between the two ends. CDR3 nucleotide sequence: TGCGCCAGCGGGACGACCTACAATGAGCAGTTCTTC. Protein: CASGTTYNEQFF.

V usage is TRBV28 and J usage is TRBJ2-4; unclear D gene. Per germline, CDR1 MDHEN and CDR2 SYDVKM. V lost 5 bases and J lost 1, with 12 bases in between. The length of the CDR3 is 15 residues. This CDR3 reads CASSEASTAKNIQYF. CDR3 nucleotides: TGTGCCAGCAGTGAGGCCTCGACGGCCAAAAACATTCAGTACTTC.

This chain uses TRBV29-1 with TRBJ2-1; 7 bases align to TRBD1. J was trimmed by 11 bases and V by 5 bases; bases with no gene match: 9. Germline values: CDR1 SQVTM, CDR2 ANQGSEA. This CDR3 has 12 amino acids. CDR3 loop: CSVLTGSDQQFF. CDR3 nucleotide sequence: TGCAGCGTTCTGACAGGGTCAGACCAGCAGTTCTTC.

The chain is built from TRBV5-1 and TRBJ2-7; D is uncertain. Germline assignment: CDR1 SGHRS and CDR2 YFSETQ. V lost 0 bases, J lost 3 bases, and 13 bases lay in between. CDR3 length: 15 amino acids. The CDR3 region has the DNA TGCGCCAGCAGCTTGGTTCACGGGTTCCGCTACGAGCAGTACTTC. Translation gives CASSLVHGFRYEQYF.

This sequence joins TRBV19 and TRBJ1-1, with a possible D match to TRBD1 (6 bases). This CDR3 spans 17 amino acids. Per the germline V gene, CDR1 is LNHDA and CDR2 is SQIVND (reference sequence). Trimming took 3 bases from V and 0 from J, leaving 17 bases between them. The CDR3 sequence is CASSIRTAGWVNTEAFF. The CDR3 nucleotides are TGTGCCAGTAGTATCCGGACAGCGGGGTGGGTGAACACTGAAGCTTTCTTT.

The count of this clone is one. The chain uses TRBV29-1 and TRBJ2-7, with 11 bases identical to TRBD1. V dropped 1 base and J dropped 5; count of bases not matched to a gene: 10. This CDR3 has 16 residues. Germline V CDR1 and CDR2: SQVTM, ANQGSEA. For the CDR3, the DNA is TGCAGCGTTGAAGGTGTACCGGGACAGGGGGATGACGAGCAGTACTTC. This encodes CSVEGVPGQGDDEQYF.

The chain combines TRBV7-3 with TRBJ1-1, with D possibly matching TRBD1 (5 bases). Germline V gives CDR1 SGHTA, CDR2 FQGTGA. Trimming removed 0 bases at V and 10 bases at J, with 18 bases between. The CDR3 extends over 15 amino acids. The CDR3: CASSLTRGYGSGAFF. DNA of the CDR3: TGTGCCAGCAGCTTAACGAGGGGTTACGGGTCAGGAGCTTTCTTT.

V and J are TRBV24-1 and TRBJ2-3, with 9 bases aligning to TRBD1. The CDR3 totals 15 residues. After removal of 6 bases from V and 4 bases from J, the junction contained 7 bases not matched to a gene. In germline, CDR1 is KGHDR, CDR2 SFDVKD. CDR3: CATSTPGQGPDTQYF. In DNA, the CDR3 is TGTGCCACCAGTACTCCGGGACAGGGCCCAGATACGCAGTATTTT.

The J gene is TRBJ1-5, the V gene TRBV11-3, with a tentative D call TRBD1 (6 bases). The CDR3 contains 16 residues. The germline V gene has CDR1 SGHNT and CDR2 YENEEA. V lost 2 bases, J lost 6 bases, and 17 bases lay in between. CDR3 amino acids: CASSLFTGRPRQPQHF. The CDR3 nucleotides read TGTGCCAGCAGCTTATTCACAGGGCGTCCACGTCAGCCCCAGCATTTT.

The J gene is TRBJ2-7, the V gene TRBV7-9; 7 bases map to TRBD1. Per the germline V gene, CDR1 is SEHNR and CDR2 is FQNEAQ (reference sequence). The CDR3 extends over 15 amino acids. J gave up 6 bases and V 3 bases, and 11 bases lay outside the gene matches. The CDR3 region is CASSFEAQGTLEQYF. The DNA of the CDR3 is TGTGCCAGCAGCTTTGAGGCACAGGGGACCCTCGAGCAGTACTTC.

This sequence joins TRBV5-1 and TRBJ2-5, with no clear D. This CDR3 spans 13 amino acids. V dropped 4 bases and J dropped 5 bases, with 12 bases sitting between them. Germline CDR1 is SGHRS and CDR2 is YFSETQ. DNA for the CDR3: TGCGCCAGCAGCCAAAGGCGGCGGGAGACCCAGTACTTC. Its protein is CASSQRRRETQYF.

The V gene is TRBV19, the J gene TRBJ1-3, with 7 bases lining up with TRBD1. Germline assignment: CDR1 LNHDA and CDR2 SQIVND (reference sequence). The CDR3 covers 17 residues. V lost 3 bases and J lost 0; bases outside the gene matches: 8. The CDR3: CASSIERDRFSGNTIYF. CDR3 DNA: TGTGCCAGTAGTATCGAGAGGGACAGATTCTCTGGAAACACCATATATTTT.

The CDR3 reads CASKSRGDLGTEAFF. CDR3 in DNA: TGTGCCAGCAAAAGCCGGGGCGATTTGGGAACTGAAGCTTTCTTT. V gene TRBV6-5 combines with J gene TRBJ1-1; possible D gene TRBD1, 5 bases. Trimming left V 7 bases short and J 5 bases short, with 20 bases between. CDR1 and CDR2 (germline): MNHEY, SVGAGI. CDR3 size: 15 residues.

The rearrangement joins TRBV28 to TRBJ1-4; the D gene is possibly TRBD1 (6 bases). Germline CDR1 MDHEN, CDR2 SYDVKM. The CDR3 spans 16 residues. The germline V and J ends were trimmed by 3 bases and 4 bases, with 15 bases remaining between them. As DNA, the CDR3 is TGTGCCAGCAGTTTTTCGACAGGAGGGTTTAATGAAAAACTGTTTTTT. Translation gives CASSFSTGGFNEKLFF.

J is TRBJ1-5 and V is TRBV5-8; no clear D gene. V was clipped by 3 bases and J by 3 bases, with 13 bases between them. CDR1 and CDR2 from the germline V gene are SGHTS and YDEGEE. The length of the CDR3 is 15 residues. CDR3 residues: CASSSLDGNNQPQHF. The CDR3 DNA follows: TGTGCCAGCAGCTCACTGGACGGCAACAATCAGCCCCAGCATTTT. The complete variable domain, with remaining parts taken from reference TRBV5-8 and TRBJ1-5, reads EAGVTQSPTHLIKTRGQQATLRCSPISGHTSVYWYQQALGLGLQFLLWYDEGEERNRGNFPPRFSGRQFPNYSSELNVNALELEDSALYLCASSSLDGNNQPQHFGDGTRLSIL.

In its sample, this clone was seen once. The chain combines TRBV7-9 with TRBJ2-7, with 13 bases that match TRBD2. Germline assignment: CDR1 SEHNR and CDR2 FQNEAQ (reference sequence). The CDR3 is made up of 16 amino acids. V shed 2 bases, J shed 7 bases, and the junction held 8 bases outside the gene matches. CDR3: CASSLPTSGGPWEQYF. For the CDR3, the DNA is TGTGCCAGCAGCTTACCGACTAGCGGGGGGCCTTGGGAGCAGTACTTC.